A selection of T cell receptor beta chains follows, all from one sample in a study of identical twins. TCRdb reanalysed the 5' RACE reads using MiXCR and keeps one entry per CDR3 protein. The data show approximately 500,000 distinct CDR3 sequences, approximately 14% seen once. The same sample was also studied in work on yellow fever vaccine responses in identical twins.

The sample was CD4+ T cells sorted from blood. These TCRs come from a woman younger than 35 in good health. CDR3s include the opening cysteine and the closing phenylalanine or tryptophan. D genes are given only for firm matches. Expanded clones get a size class; other rows say once, few or many, or leave the size out.

CDR3 DNA: TGCGCCAGCAGCTTTAGGACAGGGCAACAAGAGACCCAGTACTTC
CDR3 protein: CASSFRTGQQETQYF
J gene: TRBJ2-5
D gene: TRBD1
clone size: .
V gene: TRBV4-1

CDR3 DNA: TGTGCCAGCAGCTTAGTTCGGGACTTGTTGTACTATGAGCAGTTCTTC
CDR3 protein: CASSLVRDLLYYEQFF
J gene: TRBJ2-1
D gene: .
clone size: .
V gene: TRBV11-2

CDR3 DNA: TGCAGTGCTAGAGATATAGCGGGAGTTGACACCGGGGAGCTGTTTTTT
CDR3 protein: CSARDIAGVDTGELFF
J gene: TRBJ2-2
D gene: TRBD2
clone size: few
V gene: TRBV20-1

CDR3 DNA: TGCGCCAGCAGCTTGGGGACTAGCGGGAGTGACAATGAGCAGTTCTTC
CDR3 protein: CASSLGTSGSDNEQFF
J gene: TRBJ2-1
D gene: TRBD2
clone size: .
V gene: TRBV5-1

CDR3 DNA: TGTGCCAGCAGCTCCGCTGGAGGGACAGGGGGCACTGAAGCTTTCTTT
CDR3 protein: CASSSAGGTGGTEAFF
J gene: TRBJ1-1
D gene: TRBD1
clone size: .
V gene: TRBV7-8

CDR3 DNA: TGTGCCAGCAGCTTAGGTCTGGGGGACCCACAAGAGACCCAGTACTTC
CDR3 protein: CASSLGLGDPQETQYF
J gene: TRBJ2-5
D gene: .
clone size: .
V gene: TRBV7-9

CDR3 DNA: TGCAGTGCTAGAGTGGGGGGACAGTTGAACACTGAAGCTTTCTTT
CDR3 protein: CSARVGGQLNTEAFF
J gene: TRBJ1-1
D gene: TRBD1
clone size: few
V gene: TRBV20-1

CDR3 DNA: TGCAGCGCCCGCGCCCCAGCGGGAGACTCTTCCGGGGAGCTGTTTTTT
CDR3 protein: CSARAPAGDSSGELFF
J gene: TRBJ2-2
D gene: TRBD2
clone size: many
V gene: TRBV29-1

CDR3 DNA: TGCAGCGTTAGAAAGACAGGGGGACACTATGGCTACACCTTC
CDR3 protein: CSVRKTGGHYGYTF
J gene: TRBJ1-2
D gene: TRBD1
clone size: few
V gene: TRBV29-1

CDR3 DNA: TGTGCCATCAGTTCCGAGGTAGATACGCAGTATTTT
CDR3 protein: CAISSEVDTQYF
J gene: TRBJ2-3
D gene: .
clone size: once
V gene: TRBV10-3

CDR3 DNA: TGTGCCAGCGGCCCCAATTCCTATGGCTACACCTTC
CDR3 protein: CASGPNSYGYTF
J gene: TRBJ1-2
D gene: .
clone size: .
V gene: TRBV6-5

CDR3 DNA: TGCAGCGTACTAGGACCGGAGACCCAGTACTTC
CDR3 protein: CSVLGPETQYF
J gene: TRBJ2-5
D gene: .
clone size: .
V gene: TRBV20-1

CDR3 DNA: TGCGCCAGCCGACAGCAGGCAGTACAGAACACTGAAGCTTTCTTT
CDR3 protein: CASRQQAVQNTEAFF
J gene: TRBJ1-1
D gene: .
clone size: .
V gene: TRBV5-1

CDR3 DNA: TGCAGTGCCCTGAATAGCGGGAGTAAGACCCAGTACTTC
CDR3 protein: CSALNSGSKTQYF
J gene: TRBJ2-5
D gene: TRBD2
clone size: few
V gene: TRBV20-1